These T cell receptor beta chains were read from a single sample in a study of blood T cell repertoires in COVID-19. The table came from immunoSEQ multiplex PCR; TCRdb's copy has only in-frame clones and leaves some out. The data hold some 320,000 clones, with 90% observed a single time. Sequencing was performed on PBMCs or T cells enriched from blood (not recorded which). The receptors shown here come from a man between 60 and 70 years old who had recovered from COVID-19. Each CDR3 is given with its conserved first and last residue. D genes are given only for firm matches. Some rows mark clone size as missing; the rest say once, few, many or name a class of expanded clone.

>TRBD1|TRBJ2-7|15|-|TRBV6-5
CASSSYRGETYEQYF
TGTGCCAGCAGTTCTTACAGGGGCGAAACCTACGAGCAGTACTTC
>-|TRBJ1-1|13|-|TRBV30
CAWNSGAWTEAFF
TGTGCCTGGAATTCAGGGGCTTGGACTGAAGCTTTCTTT
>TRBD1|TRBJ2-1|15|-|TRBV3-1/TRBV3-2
CASSLGQGFKNEQFF
TGTGCCAGCAGCCTGGGACAGGGGTTTAAAAATGAGCAGTTCTTC
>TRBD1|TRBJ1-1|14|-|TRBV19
CASRPGQYYTEAFF
TGTGCCAGTAGACCGGGACAGTACTACACTGAAGCTTTCTTT
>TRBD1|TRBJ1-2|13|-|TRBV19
CASSTSGGEGYTF
TGTGCCAGTAGTACCTCAGGGGGAGAAGGCTACACCTTC
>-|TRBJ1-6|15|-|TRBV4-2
CASSPRGGMSSPLHF
TGTGCCAGCAGCCCGCGGGGGGGCATGAGCTCACCCCTCCACTTT
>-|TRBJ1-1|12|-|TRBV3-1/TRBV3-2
CASSRTAVEAFF
TGTGCCAGCAGCAGGACAGCAGTTGAAGCTTTCTTT
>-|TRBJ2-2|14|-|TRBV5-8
CASSLARATGELFF
TGTGCCAGCAGCTTGGCCAGGGCCACCGGGGAGCTGTTTTTT
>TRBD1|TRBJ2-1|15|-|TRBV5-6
CASSRTGGAYNEQFF
TGTGCCAGCAGCAGAACAGGGGGCGCTTACAATGAGCAGTTCTTC
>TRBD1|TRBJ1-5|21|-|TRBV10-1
CASSESTRTGRWYWSNQPQHF
TGCGCCAGCAGTGAGTCGACAAGGACAGGGAGGTGGTATTGGAGCAATCAGCCCCAGCATTTT
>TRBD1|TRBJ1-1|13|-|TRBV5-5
CASKDRVNTEAFF
TGTGCCAGCAAGGACAGGGTGAACACTGAAGCTTTCTTT
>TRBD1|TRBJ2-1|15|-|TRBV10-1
CASSRTGGPYNEQFF
TGCGCCAGCAGCCGGACAGGGGGTCCCTACAATGAGCAGTTCTTC
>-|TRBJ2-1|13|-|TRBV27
CASSFGPTVEQFF
TGTGCCAGCAGTTTTGGTCCAACGGTCGAGCAGTTCTTC
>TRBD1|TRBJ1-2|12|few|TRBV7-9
CASSNTGDGYTF
TGTGCCAGCAGCAACACAGGGGATGGCTACACCTTC
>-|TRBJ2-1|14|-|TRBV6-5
CASHPGVFYNEQFF
TGTGCCAGCCATCCAGGGGTATTTTACAATGAGCAGTTCTTC
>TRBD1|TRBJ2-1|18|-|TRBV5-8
CASSFYPGTGSSYNEQFF
TGTGCCAGCAGCTTCTACCCCGGGACAGGGAGCTCCTACAATGAGCAGTTCTTC
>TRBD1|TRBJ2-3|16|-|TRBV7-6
CASSKGTVSGTDTQYF
TGTGCCAGCAGCAAAGGGACAGTGTCTGGCACAGATACGCAGTATTTT
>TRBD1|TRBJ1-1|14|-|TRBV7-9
CASKLGQGATEAFF
TGTGCCAGCAAACTCGGACAGGGCGCTACTGAAGCTTTCTTT
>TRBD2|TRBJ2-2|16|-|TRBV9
CASSGTGTSNTGELFF
TGTGCCAGCAGCGGCACCGGGACTAGCAACACCGGGGAGCTGTTTTTT
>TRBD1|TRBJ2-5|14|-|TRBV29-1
CSVESGQLEETQYF
TGCAGCGTCGAATCGGGACAGCTGGAGGAGACCCAGTACTTC
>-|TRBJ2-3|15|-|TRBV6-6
CASSSGHLNTDTQYF
TGTGCCAGCAGTTCGGGACATTTGAACACAGATACGCAGTATTTT
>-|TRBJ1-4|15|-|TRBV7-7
CASSLSPPPNEKLFF
TGTGCTAGCAGCTTGAGTCCCCCACCTAATGAAAAACTGTTTTTT
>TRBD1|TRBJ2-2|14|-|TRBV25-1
CASSGQGWAGELFF
TGTGCCAGCAGTGGACAGGGGTGGGCCGGGGAGCTGTTTTTT
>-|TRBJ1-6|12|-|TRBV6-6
CASNTGVSPLHF
TGTGCCAGCAACACAGGAGTCTCACCCCTCCACTTT
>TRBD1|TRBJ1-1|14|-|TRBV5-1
CASSFDRVYTEAFF
TGCGCCAGCAGCTTTGACAGGGTGTACACTGAAGCTTTCTTT
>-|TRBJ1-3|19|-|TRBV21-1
CASSKAPRDRDYSGNTIYF
TGTGCCAGCAGCAAAGCTCCTCGGGACAGGGACTACTCTGGAAACACCATATATTTT
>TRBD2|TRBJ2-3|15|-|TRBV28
CASSSSSGRADTQYF
TGTGCCAGCAGTTCGAGTAGCGGGAGGGCAGATACGCAGTATTTT
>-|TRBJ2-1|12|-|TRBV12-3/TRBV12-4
CASSGAGNEQFF
TGTGCCAGCAGCGGGGCGGGAAATGAGCAGTTCTTC
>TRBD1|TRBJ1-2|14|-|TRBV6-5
CASSLQGGSYGYTF
TGTGCCAGCAGTTTACAGGGGGGATCCTATGGCTACACCTTC
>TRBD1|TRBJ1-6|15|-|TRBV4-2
CASTPEWTGGSPLHF
TGTGCCAGCACTCCAGAATGGACAGGGGGTTCACCCCTCCACTTT
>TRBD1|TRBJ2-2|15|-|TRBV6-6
CASSSLPGGSGELFF
TGTGCCAGCAGTTCCCTCCCAGGGGGCTCCGGGGAGCTGTTTTTT
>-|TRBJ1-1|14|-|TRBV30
CAWSPQGASTEAFF
TGTGCCTGGAGTCCGCAAGGGGCGAGCACTGAAGCTTTCTTT
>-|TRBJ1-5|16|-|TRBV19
CASSTLTVVTNQPQHF
TGTGCCAGTAGTACGTTGACAGTGGTGACCAATCAGCCCCAGCATTTT
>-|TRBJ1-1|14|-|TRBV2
CASSASRDRTEAFF
TGTGCCAGCAGTGCCAGCAGGGATCGGACTGAAGCTTTCTTT
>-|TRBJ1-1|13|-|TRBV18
CASSPPGGTEAFF
TGTGCCAGCTCACCACCCGGGGGCACTGAAGCTTTCTTT
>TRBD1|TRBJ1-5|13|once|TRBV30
CAWSVTGGQPQHF
TGTGCCTGGAGTGTAACAGGGGGCCAGCCCCAGCATTTT
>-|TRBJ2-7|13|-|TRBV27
CASSFPGAGEQYF
TGTGCCAGCAGTTTTCCAGGGGCCGGGGAGCAGTACTTC